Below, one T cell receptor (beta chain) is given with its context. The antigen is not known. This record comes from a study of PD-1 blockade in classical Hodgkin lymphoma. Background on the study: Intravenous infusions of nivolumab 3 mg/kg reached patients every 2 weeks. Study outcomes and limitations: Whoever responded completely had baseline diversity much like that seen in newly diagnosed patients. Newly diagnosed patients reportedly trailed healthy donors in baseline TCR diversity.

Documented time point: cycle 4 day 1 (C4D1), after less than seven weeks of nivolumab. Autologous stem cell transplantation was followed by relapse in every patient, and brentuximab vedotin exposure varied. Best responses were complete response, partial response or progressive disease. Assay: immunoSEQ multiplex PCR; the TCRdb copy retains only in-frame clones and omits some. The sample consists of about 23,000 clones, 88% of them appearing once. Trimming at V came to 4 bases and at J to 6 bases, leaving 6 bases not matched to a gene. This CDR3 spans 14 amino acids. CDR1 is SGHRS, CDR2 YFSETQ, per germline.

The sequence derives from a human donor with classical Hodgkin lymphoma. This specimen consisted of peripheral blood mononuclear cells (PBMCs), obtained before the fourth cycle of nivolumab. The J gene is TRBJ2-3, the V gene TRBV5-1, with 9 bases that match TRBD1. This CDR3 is CASSPRTGVDTQYF. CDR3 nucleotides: TGCGCCAGCAGCCCTCGGACAGGGGTTGATACGCAGTATTTT.